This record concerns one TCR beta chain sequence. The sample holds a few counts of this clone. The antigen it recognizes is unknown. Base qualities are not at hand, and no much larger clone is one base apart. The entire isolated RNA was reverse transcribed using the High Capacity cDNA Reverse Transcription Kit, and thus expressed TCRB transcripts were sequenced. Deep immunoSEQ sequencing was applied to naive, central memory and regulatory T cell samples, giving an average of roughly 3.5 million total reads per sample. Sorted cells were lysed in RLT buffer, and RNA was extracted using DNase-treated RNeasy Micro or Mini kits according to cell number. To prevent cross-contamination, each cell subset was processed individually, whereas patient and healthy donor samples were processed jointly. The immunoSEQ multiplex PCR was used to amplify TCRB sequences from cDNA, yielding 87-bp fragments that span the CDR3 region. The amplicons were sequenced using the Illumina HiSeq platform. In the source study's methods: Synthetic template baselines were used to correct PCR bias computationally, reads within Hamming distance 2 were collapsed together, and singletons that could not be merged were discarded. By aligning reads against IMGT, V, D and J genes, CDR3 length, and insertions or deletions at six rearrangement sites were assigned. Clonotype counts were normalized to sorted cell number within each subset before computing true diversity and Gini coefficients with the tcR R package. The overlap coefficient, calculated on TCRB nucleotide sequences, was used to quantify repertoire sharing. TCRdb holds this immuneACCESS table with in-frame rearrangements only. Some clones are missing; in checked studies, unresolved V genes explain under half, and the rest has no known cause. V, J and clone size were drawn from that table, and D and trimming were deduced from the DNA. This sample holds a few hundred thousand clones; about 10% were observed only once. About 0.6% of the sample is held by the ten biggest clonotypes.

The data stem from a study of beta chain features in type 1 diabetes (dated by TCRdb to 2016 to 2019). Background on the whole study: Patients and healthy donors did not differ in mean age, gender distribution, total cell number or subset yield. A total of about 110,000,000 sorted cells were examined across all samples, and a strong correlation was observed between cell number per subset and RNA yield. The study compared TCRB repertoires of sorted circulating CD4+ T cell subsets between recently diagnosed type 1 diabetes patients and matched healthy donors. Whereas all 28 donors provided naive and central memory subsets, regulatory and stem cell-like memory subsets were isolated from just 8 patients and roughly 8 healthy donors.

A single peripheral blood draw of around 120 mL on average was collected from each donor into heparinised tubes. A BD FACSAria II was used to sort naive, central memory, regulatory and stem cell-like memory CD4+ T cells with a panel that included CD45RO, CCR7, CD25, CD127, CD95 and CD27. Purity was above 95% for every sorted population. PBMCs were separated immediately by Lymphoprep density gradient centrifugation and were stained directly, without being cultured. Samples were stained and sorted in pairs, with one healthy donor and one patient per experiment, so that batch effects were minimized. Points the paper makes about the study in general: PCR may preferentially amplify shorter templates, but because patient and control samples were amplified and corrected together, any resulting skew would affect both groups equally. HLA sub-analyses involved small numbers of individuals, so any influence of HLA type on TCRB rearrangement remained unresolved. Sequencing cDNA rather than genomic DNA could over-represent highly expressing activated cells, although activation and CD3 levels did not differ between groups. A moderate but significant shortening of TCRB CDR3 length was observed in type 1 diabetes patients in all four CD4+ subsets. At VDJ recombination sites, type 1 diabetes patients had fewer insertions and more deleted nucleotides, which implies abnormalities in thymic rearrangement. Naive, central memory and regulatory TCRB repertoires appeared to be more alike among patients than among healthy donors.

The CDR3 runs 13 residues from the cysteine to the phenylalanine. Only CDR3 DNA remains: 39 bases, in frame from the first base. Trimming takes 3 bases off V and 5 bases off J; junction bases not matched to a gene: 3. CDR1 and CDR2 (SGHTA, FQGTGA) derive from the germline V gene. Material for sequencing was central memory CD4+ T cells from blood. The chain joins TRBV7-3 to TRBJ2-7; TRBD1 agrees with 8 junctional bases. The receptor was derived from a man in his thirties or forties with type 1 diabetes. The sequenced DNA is TGTGCCAGCAGCTTGGACAGGGCTGACGAGCAGTACTTC. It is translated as CASSLDRADEQYF. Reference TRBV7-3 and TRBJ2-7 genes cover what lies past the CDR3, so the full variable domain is GAGVSQTPSNKVTEKGKYVELRCDPISGHTALYWYRQSLGQGPEFLIYFQGTGAADDSGLPNDRFFAVRPEGSVSTLKIQRTERGDSAVYLCASSLDRADEQYFGPGTRLTVT.